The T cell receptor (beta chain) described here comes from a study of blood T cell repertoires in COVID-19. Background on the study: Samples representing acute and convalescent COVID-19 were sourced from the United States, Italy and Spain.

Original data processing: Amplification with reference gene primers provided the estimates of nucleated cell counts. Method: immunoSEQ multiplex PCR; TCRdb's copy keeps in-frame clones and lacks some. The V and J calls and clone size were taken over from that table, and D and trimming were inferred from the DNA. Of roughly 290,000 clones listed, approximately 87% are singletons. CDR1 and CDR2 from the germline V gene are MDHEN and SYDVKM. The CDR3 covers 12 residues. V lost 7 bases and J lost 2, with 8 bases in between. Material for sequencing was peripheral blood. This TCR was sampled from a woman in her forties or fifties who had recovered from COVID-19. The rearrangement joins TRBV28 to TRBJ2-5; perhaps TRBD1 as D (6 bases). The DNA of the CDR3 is TGTGCCAGCAACAGGGAACAAGAGACCCAGTACTTC. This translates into CASNREQETQYF.